A single sample gave rise to the 12 T cell receptor beta chains below, sequenced in a study of blood T cell repertoires in COVID-19 (dated by TCRdb to about 2020). Libraries were prepared through the immunoSEQ multiplex PCR assay. In TCRdb, the immuneACCESS table is reduced to in-frame sequences with V and J assigned. These tables do not hold every clone; where another copy was compared, an unresolved V gene accounts for under half, and the others remain unexplained. The sample contains approximately 300,000 clones, more than 65% of them found a single time. Together, the top ten hold approximately 14% of the sample. Specimen: peripheral blood. The origin of the receptors is a person aged 65 to 85 with COVID-19, enrolled during active disease.

The CDR3: CASSLDLTGVSNQPQHF. For the CDR3, the DNA is TGTGCCAGCAGCTTGGATCTAACAGGTGTTAGCAATCAGCCCCAGCATTTT. This chain links TRBV5-8 with TRBJ1-5; tentative D call: TRBD1 (5 bases). The V and J ends lost 0 bases and 0 bases respectively, with 13 bases between them. The CDR3 contains 17 residues. The V gene's germline CDR1 is SGHTS and CDR2 YDEGEE.

This chain joins TRBV28 and TRBJ2-1; 8 nucleotides line up with TRBD1. V gave up 3 bases and J gave up 1 base; unmatched junction bases: 2. CDR1 MDHEN and CDR2 SYDVKM come from the germline V gene. The CDR3 has 15 residues. CDR3 residues: CASSFTGGSYNEQFF. CDR3 DNA sequence: TGTGCCAGCAGTTTTACAGGGGGTTCCTACAATGAGCAGTTCTTC.

This chain links TRBV7-3 with TRBJ2-1, with TRBD2 matching 9 bases. CDR1 is SGHTA and CDR2 is FQGTGA in the germline V gene. This CDR3 spans 16 amino acids. Germline trimming cut 5 bases from V and 5 bases from J; bases unmatched to any gene: 10. Here the CDR3 reads CASSAPPSGRNNEQFF. The CDR3 nucleotides are TGTGCCAGCAGCGCCCCACCCAGCGGGAGGAACAATGAGCAGTTCTTC. Based on the CDR3 plus reference TRBV7-3 and TRBJ2-1, the full variable domain is GAGVSQTPSNKVTEKGKYVELRCDPISGHTALYWYRQSLGQGPEFLIYFQGTGAADDSGLPNDRFFAVRPEGSVSTLKIQRTERGDSAVYLCASSAPPSGRNNEQFFGPGTRLTVL.

V is TRBV28 and J is TRBJ1-3; D is unclear. The CDR3 is 13 residues long. Trimming stripped 2 bases from V and 8 bases from J, with 10 bases between. CDR1 MDHEN and CDR2 SYDVKM come from the germline V gene. CDR3 bases: TGTGCCAGCAGTTTACTCTTTCTTGACACCATATATTTT. Residues: CASSLLFLDTIYF.

This clone was seen just once. The gene calls are TRBV13 and TRBJ2-7; maybe TRBD1 (5 bases). Germline loops: CDR1 PRHDT, CDR2 FYEKMQ (reference sequence). The ends were cut back, 4 bases at V and 3 bases at J, with 16 bases in the middle. There are 15 residues in the CDR3. CDR3 in DNA: TGTGCCAGCAGCTCAAAGGGGTTGGTTGGCTACGAGCAGTACTTC. Translated, it gives CASSSKGLVGYEQYF.

The V and J genes are TRBV6-5 and TRBJ2-7; a possible D gene is TRBD2 (5 bases). The CDR3 has 14 residues. Germline loops: CDR1 MNHEY, CDR2 SVGAGI. The V end lost 7 bases, the J end lost 1 base, and 14 bases lay between the germline ends. The DNA for the CDR3 is TGTGCCAGCACCCAACGCGGCGGGTCCTACGAGCAGTACTTC. Its protein product is CASTQRGGSYEQYF.

The rearrangement links TRBV6-2 or TRBV6-3 to TRBJ1-1; TRBD1 might be the D (6 bases). The length of the CDR3 is 13 residues. Germline V CDR1 and CDR2: MNHEY, SVGEGT. V lost 4 bases and J 5 bases, leaving 11 bases between the germline ends. CDR3 bases: TGTGCCAGCAGTTTCCACAGGGTTACTGAAGCTTTCTTT. Translated, it gives CASSFHRVTEAFF.

The chain uses TRBV7-9 and TRBJ2-5, with 9 positions matching TRBD1. V dropped 5 bases and J dropped 2; count of bases not matched to a gene: 6. This CDR3 has 15 residues. Per germline, CDR1 SEHNR and CDR2 FQNEAQ (reference sequence). In DNA, the CDR3 is TGTGCCAGCAGCCAAAGGACAGGGGAGCAAGAGACCCAGTACTTC. Protein sequence: CASSQRTGEQETQYF.

The chain joins TRBV5-1 to TRBJ1-5; D perhaps matches TRBD1 (6 bases). The V end was cut by 1 base, the J end by 4 bases, with 15 bases between. Germline assignment: CDR1 SGHRS and CDR2 YFSETQ. The CDR3 is 16 residues long. DNA for the CDR3: TGCGCCAGCAGCTTGTCTGGGGGCATGGGGAATCAGCCCCAGCATTTT. Its protein product is CASSLSGGMGNQPQHF.

V and J are TRBV27 and TRBJ1-6; a possible D gene is TRBD1 (5 bases). This CDR3 has 15 amino acids. Germline CDR1 reads MNHEY; CDR2 reads SMNVEV (reference sequence). V dropped 5 bases and J dropped 11 bases, with 19 bases sitting between them. As DNA, the CDR3 is TGTGCCAGCAGTATAACGGGGGACCCCCGGCCACCCCTCCACTTT. Translated: CASSITGDPRPPLHF.

As for this clone: The sample contains more than one DNA sequence encoding this CDR3. This chain connects TRBV18 to TRBJ1-5; D perhaps matches TRBD1 (5 bases). Germline lookup yields CDR1 KGHSH and CDR2 LQKENI. The CDR3 is 15 residues long. Trimming took off 3 bases at V and 0 bases at J, with 9 bases between the two ends. The CDR3 coding sequence is TGTGCCAGCTCACCGACCGACAGTAGCAATCAGCCCCAGCATTTT. Translated, it gives CASSPTDSSNQPQHF.

This clone was seen more than once but under ten times. V gene TRBV7-8 combines with J gene TRBJ1-1, with a tentative D call TRBD1 (5 bases). Trimming took 1 base from V and 8 from J, leaving 5 bases between them. CDR1 and CDR2 from the germline V gene are SGHVS and FQNEAQ. There are 11 residues in the CDR3. CDR3 sequence: CASSLDREAFF. DNA for the CDR3: TGTGCCAGCAGCTTAGACAGGGAAGCTTTCTTT.